This record concerns one TCR beta chain sequence. Its specificity is not known. Between the trimmed V and J ends, which lost 3 bases and 4 bases, there was a span of 12 bases. CDR3 length: 14 residues. Germline CDR1 and CDR2: LNHDA and SQIVND (reference sequence). Only in-frame clones appear in the TCRdb table, and some are missing; sequencing was by immunoSEQ multiplex PCR. The table records more than 55,000 clones, roughly 90% of them present only once. The sample is drawn from a study of graft-versus-host responses after intestinal transplantation. About the research overall: The recipients all started with anti-thymocyte globulin induction and then took tacrolimus and steroids for about three years. Study results and caveats: Analysis identified GvH clones in recipient marrow, with some appearing first in ileum or blood.

Sequences were derived from PBMCs, sampled 26 days after transplant. This sequence joins TRBV19 and TRBJ2-5; possible D gene TRBD1, 5 bases. This receptor was identified in a human patient who received an intestinal transplant, so some T cells may come from the graft donor. CDR3: CASSMDMGGETQYF. DNA of the CDR3: TGTGCCAGTAGTATGGACATGGGCGGAGAGACCCAGTACTTC.